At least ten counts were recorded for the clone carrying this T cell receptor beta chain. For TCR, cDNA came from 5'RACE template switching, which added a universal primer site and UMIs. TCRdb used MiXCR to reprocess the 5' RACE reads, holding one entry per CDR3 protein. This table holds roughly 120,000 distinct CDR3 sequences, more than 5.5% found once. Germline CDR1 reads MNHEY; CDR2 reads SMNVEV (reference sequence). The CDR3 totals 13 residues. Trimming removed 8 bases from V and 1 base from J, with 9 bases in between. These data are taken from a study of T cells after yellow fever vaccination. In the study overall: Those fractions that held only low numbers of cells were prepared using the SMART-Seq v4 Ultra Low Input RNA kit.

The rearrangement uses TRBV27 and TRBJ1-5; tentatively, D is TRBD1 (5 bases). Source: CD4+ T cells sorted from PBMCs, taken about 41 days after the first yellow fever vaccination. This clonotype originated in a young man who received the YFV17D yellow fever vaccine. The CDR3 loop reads CASVGASNQPQHF. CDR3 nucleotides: TGTGCCAGCGTCGGGGCCAGCAATCAGCCCCAGCATTTT.